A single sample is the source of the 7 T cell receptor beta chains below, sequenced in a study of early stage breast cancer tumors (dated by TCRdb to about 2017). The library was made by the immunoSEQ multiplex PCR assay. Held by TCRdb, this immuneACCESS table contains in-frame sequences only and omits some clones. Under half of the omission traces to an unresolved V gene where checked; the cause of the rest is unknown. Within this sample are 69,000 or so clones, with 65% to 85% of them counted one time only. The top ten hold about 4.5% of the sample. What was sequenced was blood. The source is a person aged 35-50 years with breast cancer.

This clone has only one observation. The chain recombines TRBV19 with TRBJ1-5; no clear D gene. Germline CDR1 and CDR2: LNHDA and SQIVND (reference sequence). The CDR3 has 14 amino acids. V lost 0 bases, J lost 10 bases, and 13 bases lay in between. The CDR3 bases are TGTGCCAGTAGTATAGAGGTGGACCAAGGACCCCAGCATTTT. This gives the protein CASSIEVDQGPQHF.

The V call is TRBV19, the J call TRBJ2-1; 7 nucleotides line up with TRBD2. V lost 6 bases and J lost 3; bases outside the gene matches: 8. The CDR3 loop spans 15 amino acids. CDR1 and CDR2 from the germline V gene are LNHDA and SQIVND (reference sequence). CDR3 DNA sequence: TGTGCCAGTAGGAGTTTCCTAGCGGACTACAATGAGCAGTTCTTC. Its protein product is CASRSFLADYNEQFF. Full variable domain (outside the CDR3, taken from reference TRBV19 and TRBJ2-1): DGGITQSPKYLFRKEGQNVTLSCEQNLNHDAMYWYRQDPGQGLRLIYYSQIVNDFQKGDIAEGYSVSREKKESFPLTVTSAQKNPTAFYLCASRSFLADYNEQFFGPGTRLTVL.

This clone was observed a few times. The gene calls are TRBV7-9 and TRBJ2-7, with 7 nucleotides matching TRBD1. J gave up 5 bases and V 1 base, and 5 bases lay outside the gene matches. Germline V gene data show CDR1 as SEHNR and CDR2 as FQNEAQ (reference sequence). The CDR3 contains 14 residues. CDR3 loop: CASSLERGGDEQYF. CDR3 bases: TGTGCCAGCAGCTTAGAAAGAGGGGGCGACGAGCAGTACTTC.

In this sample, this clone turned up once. The CDR3 bases are TGTGCCAGCTCACGTGAAGGGTTCGTGAACACTGAAGCTTTCTTT. Translated: CASSREGFVNTEAFF. The chain couples TRBV18 to TRBJ1-1, with D unclear. The CDR3 totals 15 residues. CDR1 and CDR2 from the germline V gene are KGHSH and LQKENI. Between the trimmed V and J ends, which lost 4 bases and 0 bases, there was a span of 12 bases.

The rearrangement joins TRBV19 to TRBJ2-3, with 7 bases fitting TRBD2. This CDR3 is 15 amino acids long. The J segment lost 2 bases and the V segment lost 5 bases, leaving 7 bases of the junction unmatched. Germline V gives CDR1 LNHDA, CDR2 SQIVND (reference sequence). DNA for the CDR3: TGTGCCAGTAGTTTCCTAGCGGACACCACAGATACGCAGTATTTT. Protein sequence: CASSFLADTTDTQYF.

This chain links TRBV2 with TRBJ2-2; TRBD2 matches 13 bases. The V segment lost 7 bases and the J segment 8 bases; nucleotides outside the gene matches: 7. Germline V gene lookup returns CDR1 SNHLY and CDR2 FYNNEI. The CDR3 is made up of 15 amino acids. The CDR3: CASTGLAGVSGELFF. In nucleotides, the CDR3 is TGTGCCAGCACCGGACTAGCGGGAGTGTCTGGGGAGCTGTTTTTT.

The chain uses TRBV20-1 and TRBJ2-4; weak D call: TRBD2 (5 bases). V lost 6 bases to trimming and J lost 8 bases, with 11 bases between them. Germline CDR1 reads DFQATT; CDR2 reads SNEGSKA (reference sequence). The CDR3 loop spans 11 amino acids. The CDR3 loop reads CSAGPGDIQYF. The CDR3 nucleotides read TGCAGTGCAGGACCCGGGGACATTCAGTACTTC.